One sample yielded the 2 T cell receptor beta chains listed below, sequenced in a study of vaccination effects on CD4 cells after COVID-19. These receptors' antigens are unknown. Sequencing in the ViraFEST assay came after antigen-specific CD4+ T cells had been expanded with viral peptide pools, which were used to stimulate PBMC. It was after approximately 11 days of culture that CD4+ T cells were isolated. Prior SARS-CoV-2 infection was absent in the vaccine recipients, as shown by negative nucleocapsid antibodies. Profiled with immunoSEQ multiplex PCR; TCRdb holds only in-frame clones, not every one. The sample has tens of thousands of clones, around 67% seen once. Sequenced here: CD4+ T cells from PBMCs cultured with SARS-CoV-2 spike peptides, sampled before COVID-19 vaccination. Receptors originate from a human donor who received a COVID-19 vaccine.

The V and J genes are TRBV12-3 or TRBV12-4 and TRBJ1-2, with 8 positions matching TRBD1. This CDR3 has 13 residues. V shed 5 bases and J 4 bases; nucleotides not matched to a gene: 3. CDR3 loop: CASSPGTGYGYTF. CDR3 DNA sequence: TGTGCCAGCAGTCCCGGGACAGGCTATGGCTACACCTTC.

The CDR3 loop reads CASSPGANYGYTF. In DNA form, the CDR3 reads TGCGCCAGCAGCCCGGGGGCTAACTATGGCTACACCTTC. The genes are TRBV5-1 and TRBJ1-2, with D possibly matching TRBD1 (5 bases). Germline values: CDR1 SGHRS, CDR2 YFSETQ. The CDR3 has 13 amino acids. V lost 4 bases and J lost 0, with 7 bases in between.